The text below deals with one T cell receptor (beta chain). This sample was included in a study of T-cell memory formation after mild COVID-19. Using its own MiXCR run on the 5' RACE reads, TCRdb lists one record per CDR3 protein. The sample yields 300,000 to 400,000 distinct CDR3 sequences, around an eighth seen once. Germline loops: CDR1 SGHTA, CDR2 FQGTGA. This CDR3 has 15 amino acids. With 2 bases removed from V and 3 bases from J, the gap between germline ends came to 14 bases. J is TRBJ2-7 and V is TRBV7-3, with a possible D match to TRBD2 (6 bases). The sequence was obtained from a man aged 18 to 30 who had mild COVID-19 (a few samples of this study predate the infection). Cell type and time point are not known. Sequenced material: PBMCs or a T cell subset sorted from them (not recorded which). The CDR3 region is CASSLHGGGIYEQYF. The CDR3 DNA follows: TGTGCCAGCAGCTTACACGGGGGTGGAATCTACGAGCAGTACTTC.